The 27 T cell receptor beta chains reported below all come from one sample, sequenced in a study of shared clonotypes between healthy human individuals. Sequencing was performed with immunoSEQ multiplex PCR; in TCRdb, only in-frame clones are kept and a portion is missing. The repertoire includes about 2.4 million clones, approximately 93% of them detected once, and 0.36% sits in the top ten. Sequencing input: naive CD4+ T cells from PBMCs. Noted subset: CD45RA+ positively selected. These receptors all stem from a man between 18 and 29 years old in good health. Some clones in this sample may be carry-over from other donors' samples.

CDR3 region: CASSYSGSGTDTQYF. Here the CDR3 DNA reads TGTGCCAGCAGCTATAGCGGGAGTGGGACAGATACGCAGTATTTT. The chain combines TRBV4-2 with TRBJ2-3, with TRBD2 matching over 9 bases. Germline-derived CDR1 and CDR2 are LGHNA and YNFKEQ. This CDR3 contains 15 residues. V gave up 5 bases and J gave up 3 bases; unmatched junction bases: 6.

The chain employs TRBV18 and TRBJ1-4; D may be TRBD1 (5 bases). The CDR3 is made up of 19 amino acids. Germline values: CDR1 KGHSH, CDR2 LQKENI. V was cut by 1 base and J by 4 bases, with 22 bases left in between. CDR3 in amino acids: CASSPQWDWTGSDNEKLFF. CDR3 DNA: TGTGCCAGCTCACCACAATGGGACTGGACCGGATCGGATAATGAAAAACTGTTTTTT. Combining the CDR3 with reference TRBV18 and TRBJ1-4 gives the whole variable domain NAGVMQNPRHLVRRRGQEARLRCSPMKGHSHVYWYRQLPEEGLKFMVYLQKENIIDESGMPKERFSAEFPKEGPSILRIQQVVRGDSAAYFCASSPQWDWTGSDNEKLFFGSGTQLSVL.

This clone was counted once. The chain carries TRBV29-1 and TRBJ2-4, with TRBD2 as a possible D gene (5 bases). The CDR3 length is 13 residues. Germline-derived CDR1 and CDR2 are SQVTM and ANQGSEA. Trimming pared 4 bases from V and 0 bases from J, leaving 7 bases between. For the CDR3, the DNA is TGCAGCGTTGCGGGGATAGCCAAAAACATTCAGTACTTC. This sequence encodes CSVAGIAKNIQYF.

As regards this clone: This sample includes further DNA sequences coding for the same CDR3. The CDR3 DNA follows: TGCAGCGTTGACCGACAGCTTAACACTGAAGCTTTCTTT. Amino acids: CSVDRQLNTEAFF. The chain couples TRBV29-1 to TRBJ1-1, with a possible D match to TRBD1 (5 bases). The ends were cut back, 3 bases at V and 2 bases at J, with 10 bases in the middle. There are 13 residues in the CDR3. CDR1 and CDR2 (germline): SQVTM, ANQGSEA.

The chain recombines TRBV5-1 with TRBJ2-7; tentatively, D is TRBD1 (6 bases). V lost 4 bases to trimming and J lost 2 bases, with 13 bases between them. Germline CDR1 is SGHRS and CDR2 is YFSETQ. This CDR3 region has 14 residues. CDR3 amino acids: CASSQDSATYEQYF. CDR3 coding DNA: TGCGCCAGCAGCCAGGACAGCGCAACCTACGAGCAGTACTTC.

This chain joins TRBV4-2 and TRBJ2-7, with TRBD2 identical over 13 bases. The trim removed 4 bases at V and 2 bases at J, leaving 11 bases unmatched. CDR1 LGHNA and CDR2 YNFKEQ come from the germline V gene. The CDR3 extends over 18 amino acids. CDR3 bases: TGTGCCAGCAGCCTTCCACCGGGACTAGCGGGAACCACCTACGAGCAGTACTTC. Translation gives CASSLPPGLAGTTYEQYF.

This chain connects TRBV7-3 to TRBJ2-2; 8 bases are a match to TRBD2. Germline assignment: CDR1 SGHTA and CDR2 FQGTGA. This CDR3 spans 16 amino acids. The ends lost 1 base at V and 2 bases at J; junction bases unmatched: 3. The CDR3 protein is CASSLRGLANTGELFF. The CDR3 DNA reads TGTGCCAGCAGCTTAAGAGGACTAGCCAACACCGGGGAGCTGTTTTTT.

The chain combines TRBV21-1 with TRBJ2-3; no check of the table's D call, TRBD2, against the DNA was made. TRBV21-1 is a pseudogene segment. CDR3 size: 15 residues. In DNA form, the CDR3 reads TGTGCCAGCAGCAAAGGAAGCTCTAGCACAGATACGCAGTATTTT. Amino acids: CASSKGSSSTDTQYF.

The V call is TRBV4-2, the J call TRBJ2-5; no definite D call. V was cut by 2 bases and J by 2 bases, with 15 bases left in between. CDR1 is LGHNA, CDR2 YNFKEQ, per germline. There are 16 residues in the CDR3. The CDR3 bases are TGTGCCAGCAGCCAAAAAGGAACGACGGTACAAGAGACCCAGTACTTC. Translated: CASSQKGTTVQETQYF.

The chain employs TRBV7-3 and TRBJ1-1, with 10 bases identical to TRBD1. Germline trimming cut 5 bases from V and 1 base from J; bases unmatched to any gene: 10. From germline, CDR1 is SGHTA and CDR2 FQGTGA. The CDR3 is 17 residues long. The CDR3 DNA sequence: TGTGCCAGCAGCCCAGACAGGGGGCGGGGTAGGAACACTGAAGCTTTCTTT. It codes for CASSPDRGRGRNTEAFF.

The rearrangement uses TRBV28 and TRBJ1-2; D is unclear. This CDR3 is built from 11 residues. Germline V CDR1 and CDR2: MDHEN, SYDVKM. Trimming removed 4 bases from V and 7 bases from J, with 7 bases in between. Here the CDR3 DNA reads TGTGCCAGCAGTTATGGGGTTGGCTACACCTTC. This translates into CASSYGVGYTF.

The chain uses TRBV6-1 and TRBJ2-7; no definite D call. Per germline, CDR1 MNHNS and CDR2 SASEGT. This CDR3 has 15 residues. V dropped 1 base and J dropped 7 bases, with 17 bases sitting between them. The CDR3 nucleotides are TGTGCCAGCAGTGAAGGGTTTCTGCTGGATCTGGAGCAGTACTTC. Protein: CASSEGFLLDLEQYF.

This sequence joins TRBV30 and TRBJ1-5; the D gene is possibly TRBD1 (5 bases). This CDR3 comprises 14 residues. Germline-derived CDR1 and CDR2 are GTSNPN and SVGIG (reference sequence). V was trimmed by 0 bases and J by 10 bases, leaving 16 bases between them. The CDR3 spells CAWSVGATISPQHF. The CDR3 bases are TGTGCCTGGAGTGTAGGGGCAACGATCAGCCCCCAGCATTTT.

The CDR3 DNA follows: TGTGCCACCAGCATTTCCGGACCGTCAATACGATCCCATAGCAATCAGCCCCAGCATTTT. Translated: CATSISGPSIRSHSNQPQHF. The chain has TRBV15 and TRBJ1-5, with D hard to call. Germline-derived CDR1 and CDR2 are LNHNV and YYDKDF (reference sequence). The CDR3 length is 20 residues. V was cut by 4 bases and J by 0 bases, with 25 bases left in between.

Details on this clone: At the DNA level, this CDR3 is encoded by other sequences in the same sample as well. The DNA of the CDR3 is TGTGCCAGCAGCTCTAGCGGGGGCAATGAGCAGTTCTTC. Translated: CASSSSGGNEQFF. The chain recombines TRBV7-3 with TRBJ2-1, with 10 bases matching TRBD2. The germline CDR1 and CDR2 sequences are SGHTA and FQGTGA. The V gene end was trimmed by 4 bases and the J gene end by 6 bases; junction bases not matched to a gene: 0. The CDR3 has 13 residues. The full variable domain, completed using reference TRBV7-3 and TRBJ2-1, is GAGVSQTPSNKVTEKGKYVELRCDPISGHTALYWYRQSLGQGPEFLIYFQGTGAADDSGLPNDRFFAVRPEGSVSTLKIQRTERGDSAVYLCASSSSGGNEQFFGPGTRLTVL.

The rearrangement links TRBV19 to TRBJ1-2, with a tentative D call TRBD1 (5 bases). CDR1 and CDR2 (germline): LNHDA, SQIVND (reference sequence). With 7 bases removed from V and 4 bases from J, the gap between germline ends came to 10 bases. The CDR3 length is 12 residues. The CDR3 sequence: CASTRVGYGYTF. CDR3 DNA sequence: TGTGCCAGTACCAGGGTGGGCTATGGCTACACCTTC.

This clone was seen just once. The V gene is TRBV2, the J gene TRBJ1-2; TRBD1 agrees at 9 bases. The CDR3 is made up of 16 amino acids. The V gene's germline CDR1 is SNHLY and CDR2 FYNNEI. Germline trimming cut 8 bases from V and 6 bases from J; bases unmatched to any gene: 16. The CDR3 reads CASQFDPGTGRNGYTF. The CDR3 nucleotides are TGTGCCAGCCAATTCGATCCCGGGACAGGGCGGAATGGCTACACCTTC.

V usage is TRBV5-1 and J usage is TRBJ2-5; D is unresolved. This CDR3 spans 13 amino acids. From germline, CDR1 is SGHRS and CDR2 YFSETQ. The V and J ends lost 1 base and 1 base respectively, with 5 bases between them. The CDR3 region is CASSLMIQETQYF. The CDR3 DNA reads TGCGCCAGCAGCTTGATGATCCAAGAGACCCAGTACTTC.

V is TRBV5-4 and J is TRBJ1-2; TRBD1 might be the D (5 bases). Germline CDR1 reads SGHNT; CDR2 reads YYREEE (reference sequence). Trimming removed 1 base from V and 2 bases from J, with 12 bases in between. The CDR3 totals 15 residues. The CDR3 DNA reads TGTGCCAGCAGCTTGAGTGGGACGGGAAACTATGGCTACACCTTC. Protein product: CASSLSGTGNYGYTF.

This clone was recorded once. The chain is built from TRBV19 and TRBJ2-7, with D perhaps matching TRBD2 (6 bases). Looked up from germline, CDR1 is LNHDA and CDR2 is SQIVND (reference sequence). The CDR3 runs 15 residues. V was clipped by 5 bases and J by 0 bases, with 14 bases between them. The CDR3 loop is CASSSVGGTSYEQYF. In DNA form, the CDR3 reads TGTGCCAGTAGTTCCGTTGGGGGGACCTCCTACGAGCAGTACTTC. Full variable domain (missing parts from reference TRBV19 and TRBJ2-7): DGGITQSPKYLFRKEGQNVTLSCEQNLNHDAMYWYRQDPGQGLRLIYYSQIVNDFQKGDIAEGYSVSREKKESFPLTVTSAQKNPTAFYLCASSSVGGTSYEQYFGPGTRLTVT.

The rearrangement joins TRBV5-4 to TRBJ1-4; 7 bases match TRBD1. The CDR3 runs 15 residues. Germline-derived CDR1 and CDR2 are SGHNT and YYREEE (reference sequence). Losses at the gene ends were 2 bases for V and 6 bases for J; bases not matched to a gene: 7. The CDR3 region has the DNA TGTGCCAGCAGCTTCTTTTCCAGGGGGGATGAAAAACTGTTTTTT. Protein: CASSFFSRGDEKLFF.

This sequence joins TRBV5-4 and TRBJ2-7; tentatively, D is TRBD1 (6 bases). V lost 0 bases, J lost 6 bases, and 16 bases lay in between. Germline values: CDR1 SGHNT, CDR2 YYREEE (reference sequence). CDR3 length equals 15 residues. CDR3 nucleotides: TGTGCCAGCAGCTTGGAAGTGACTCGAGGGGGCGAGCAGTACTTC. Encoded protein: CASSLEVTRGGEQYF.

The CDR3 is CASRPGEEAFF. For the CDR3, the DNA is TGTGCCAGCAGACCCGGAGAGGAAGCTTTCTTT. The chain recombines TRBV6-6 with TRBJ1-1, with no clear D. This CDR3 is 11 amino acids long. Germline V gives CDR1 MNHNY, CDR2 SVGAGI (reference sequence). The V gene lost 6 bases and the J gene lost 8 bases, with 10 bases spanning the gap.

The genes are TRBV20-1 and TRBJ1-2; no reliable D call. The CDR3 contains 9 residues. CDR1 DFQATT and CDR2 SNEGSKA come from the germline V gene (reference sequence). Trimming removed 5 bases at V and 7 bases at J, with 5 bases between. In DNA, the CDR3 is TGCAGTGCTGTGGGTGGCTACACCTTC. Encoded protein: CSAVGGYTF.

J is TRBJ2-7 and V is TRBV4-3; no clear D. Trimming removed 1 base at V and 3 bases at J, with 10 bases between. The CDR3 extends over 14 amino acids. Germline lookup yields CDR1 LGHNA and CDR2 YSLEER. The CDR3 protein is CASSQVFSGYEQYF. Written as DNA, the CDR3 is TGCGCCAGCAGCCAAGTCTTTTCAGGCTACGAGCAGTACTTC.

The rearrangement links TRBV5-1 to TRBJ1-4, with D tentatively TRBD1 (5 bases). Germline V CDR1 and CDR2: SGHRS, YFSETQ. V was trimmed by 4 bases and J by 7 bases, leaving 17 bases between them. This CDR3 spans 15 amino acids. The CDR3 protein is CASSPGPVSSEKLFF. The CDR3 DNA reads TGCGCCAGCAGCCCGGGGCCCGTTTCGAGTGAAAAACTGTTTTTT.

This clone has a single count. The chain couples TRBV28 to TRBJ2-1; 10 positions match TRBD2. Looked up from germline, CDR1 is MDHEN and CDR2 is SYDVKM. V trimming: 6 bases; J trimming: 5 bases; junction bases outside the gene matches: 10. This CDR3 has 16 residues. The DNA of the CDR3 is TGTGCCAGCAGCACCGCAGCGGGAGGGCCCCACAATGAGCAGTTCTTC. Translation: CASSTAAGGPHNEQFF.